The present TCR beta chain was sequenced within a study of T cell repertoires in cytomegalovirus infection. Overall study context: Through public TCR beta signatures, both CMV infection and matching HLA type were indicated. Study-level findings and limits: HLA-C-restricted CMV clonotypes gave the most frequent clonotype in two of eight donors. Cumulated frequencies of public TCR beta families served to identify carriers of CMV plus the relevant HLA.

V was clipped by 6 bases and J by 5 bases, with 11 bases between them. The CDR3 length is 12 residues. MiXCR, run by TCRdb on the reads, gives a single entry per CDR3 protein. This sample has about 250,000 distinct CDR3 sequences, with over 15% found just once. The table lists this clonotype with many counts. The antigen is unknown. The sequencing sample was made of CD8+ T cells from PBMCs. The chain employs TRBV12-3 or TRBV12-4 and TRBJ2-7, with D maybe TRBD1 (5 bases). The sequence was collected from a human donor in good health (CMV status not recorded). Some clones in this sample may be carry-over from other donors' samples. DNA for the CDR3: TGTGCCAGCAGCCCCTCCAGGGACGAGCAGTACTTC. It yields the protein CASSPSRDEQYF.